The 27 T cell receptor beta chains listed next were all sequenced from one sample in a study of OX40 agonist ivuxolimab in advanced cancers. The protocol was immunoSEQ multiplex PCR, while the TCRdb copy is restricted to in-frame clones and leaves out a portion. This sample has 72,000 or so clones; nearly 90% occur once, and the top ten carry more than 9.5%. Sequences were derived from CD4+ or CD8+ T cells sorted from blood, sampled in a trial of the OX40 agonist ivuxolimab. The receptors were gathered from an adult with an advanced solid tumor such as melanoma, head and neck, liver or kidney cancer.

This clone was observed a single time. Here the CDR3 reads CASSQDRDRAQYF. The CDR3 DNA is TGCGCCAGCAGCCAAGACCGGGACAGGGCGCAGTATTTT. V and J are TRBV4-1 and TRBJ2-3, with 9 bases aligning to TRBD1. The CDR3 is 13 amino acids. Germline V gene lookup returns CDR1 MGHRA and CDR2 YSYEKL. J gave up 10 bases and V 0 bases, and 2 bases lay outside the gene matches.

This chain links TRBV29-1 with TRBJ2-5, with D tentatively TRBD1 or TRBD2 (6 bases each). Trimming stripped 0 bases from V and 5 bases from J, with 13 bases between. This CDR3 is built from 14 residues. CDR1 SQVTM and CDR2 ANQGSEA come from the germline V gene. The CDR3 is CSVEDAGGGETQYF. The CDR3 DNA is TGCAGCGTTGAAGACGCCGGGGGCGGCGAGACCCAGTACTTC.

J is TRBJ2-7 and V is TRBV5-1; D perhaps matches TRBD2 (5 bases). This CDR3 is 12 amino acids long. The V end lost 1 base, the J end lost 3 bases, and 5 bases lay between the germline ends. Germline CDR1 SGHRS, CDR2 YFSETQ. CDR3 residues: CASSLTSYEQYF. Here the CDR3 DNA reads TGCGCCAGCAGCTTGACTAGCTACGAGCAGTACTTC.

This rearrangement joins TRBV11-2 to TRBJ2-1, with 7 nucleotides matching TRBD2. Germline V CDR1 and CDR2: SGHAT, FQNNGV. V lost 3 bases, J lost 8 bases, and 1 base stayed unmatched. The CDR3 runs to 12 residues. CDR3 nucleotide sequence: TGTGCCAGCAGCTTTGGGGGGGATGAGCAGTTCTTC. This codes for CASSFGGDEQFF.

This chain links TRBV4-2 with TRBJ2-5; a possible D gene is TRBD2 (6 bases). V gave up 5 bases and J gave up 1 base, with 11 bases separating them. CDR1 is LGHNA, CDR2 YNFKEQ, per germline. The CDR3 totals 14 residues. In DNA form, the CDR3 reads TGTGCCAGCAGCACCCGGGACTCCCAAGAGACCCAGTACTTC. Its translation is CASSTRDSQETQYF.

This sequence joins TRBV11-2 and TRBJ2-7, with D tentatively TRBD2 (5 bases). CDR3 size: 16 residues. Per germline, CDR1 SGHAT and CDR2 FQNNGV. Trimming took 1 base from V and 6 from J, leaving 19 bases between them. The CDR3 loop reads CASSLVVGGNWGEQYF. CDR3 sequence (DNA): TGTGCCAGCAGCTTAGTGGTCGGAGGTAATTGGGGCGAGCAGTACTTC.

This clone has only a few counts. This chain joins TRBV10-1 and TRBJ2-2; 9 bases map to TRBD1. The CDR3 is made up of 15 amino acids. CDR1 and CDR2 (germline): WNHNN, SYGVQD (reference sequence). V trimming: 6 bases; J trimming: 3 bases; junction bases outside the gene matches: 5. CDR3 amino acids: CASRMDRGYTGELFF. The CDR3 DNA follows: TGCGCCAGCAGGATGGACAGGGGCTACACCGGGGAGCTGTTTTTT.

The chain recombines TRBV7-9 with TRBJ1-2; possibly TRBD1 for D (5 bases). With 3 bases removed from V and 2 bases from J, the gap between germline ends came to 10 bases. Germline V gene sequence: CDR1 SEHNR, CDR2 FQNEAQ (reference sequence). The length of the CDR3 is 14 residues. The CDR3 coding sequence is TGTGCCAGCAGCTTCGCGGGGCTAAACTATGGCTACACCTTC. This translates into CASSFAGLNYGYTF.

V and J are TRBV2 and TRBJ2-3; no definite D call. The germline CDR1 and CDR2 sequences are SNHLY and FYNNEI. Trimming shortened V by 7 bases and J by 0 bases, and 11 bases separated the two germline ends. The CDR3 covers 14 residues. The CDR3 region is CASKPEPSTDTQYF. As DNA, the CDR3 is TGTGCCAGCAAACCGGAACCTAGCACAGATACGCAGTATTTT.

The rearrangement uses TRBV6-6 and TRBJ2-1; D is ambiguous. The germline gives CDR1 MNHNY, CDR2 SVGAGI (reference sequence). CDR3 length: 10 amino acids. V lost 10 bases to trimming and J lost 9 bases, with 10 bases between them. CDR3 loop: CAIGRSEQFF. The DNA of the CDR3 is TGTGCCATCGGACGCAGTGAGCAGTTCTTC.

The DNA of the CDR3 is TGTGCCAGCAGTGAAAAGGAGATTAGCAATCAGCCCCAGCATTTT. This translates into CASSEKEISNQPQHF. J is TRBJ1-5 and V is TRBV2; unclear D gene. The V gene lost 2 bases and the J gene lost 0 bases, with 8 bases spanning the gap. Germline V CDR1 and CDR2: SNHLY, FYNNEI. The CDR3 extends over 15 amino acids. Full variable domain (remainder filled in from reference TRBV2 and TRBJ1-5): EPEVTQTPSHQVTQMGQEVILRCVPISNHLYFYWYRQILGQKVEFLVSFYNNEISEKSEIFDDQFSVERPDGSNFTLKIRSTKLEDSAMYFCASSEKEISNQPQHFGDGTRLSIL.

The chain employs TRBV18 and TRBJ2-7; TRBD1 is a possible D gene (5 bases). The V gene lost 5 bases and the J gene lost 4 bases, with 15 bases spanning the gap. The CDR3 extends over 14 amino acids. Germline V lookup: CDR1 KGHSH, CDR2 LQKENI. CDR3 coding DNA: TGTGCCAGCTCAGGTGGACAACTCTGGTACGAGCAGTACTTC. Translated, it gives CASSGGQLWYEQYF.

The genes are TRBV10-2 and TRBJ1-1; 8 nucleotides line up with TRBD1. Germline lookup yields CDR1 WSHSY and CDR2 SAAADI. This CDR3 is 11 amino acids long. Trimming at V came to 2 bases and at J to 10 bases, leaving 0 bases not matched to a gene. This CDR3 reads CASSETGGAFF. CDR3 DNA: TGCGCCAGCAGTGAGACAGGGGGAGCTTTCTTT.

The V and J genes are TRBV6-6 and TRBJ2-1; 8 positions match TRBD2. The V and J ends lost 2 bases and 3 bases, in that order; junction bases with no gene match: 3. This CDR3 region has 15 residues. Germline CDR1 is MNHNY and CDR2 is SVGAGI (reference sequence). The chain's CDR3 is CASSYRAGDYNEQFF. The CDR3 DNA follows: TGTGCCAGCAGTTACCGAGCGGGGGACTACAATGAGCAGTTCTTC.

CDR3 in DNA: TGTGCCAGCAGCGTATCCCTCTCTGGAAACACCATATATTTT. This gives the protein CASSVSLSGNTIYF. The chain joins TRBV7-9 to TRBJ1-3; D is uncertain. V was clipped by 5 bases and J by 0 bases, with 8 bases between them. The V gene's germline CDR1 is SEHNR and CDR2 FQNEAQ (reference sequence). This CDR3 is 14 amino acids long.

This chain joins TRBV28 and TRBJ1-2; D call uncertain. The germline gives CDR1 MDHEN, CDR2 SYDVKM. Trimming took 5 bases from V and 4 from J, leaving 14 bases between them. This CDR3 region has 14 residues. The chain's CDR3 is CASSPFGLIYGYTF. CDR3 sequence (DNA): TGTGCCAGCAGTCCCTTCGGACTGATCTATGGCTACACCTTC.

V is TRBV9 and J is TRBJ1-2; no definite D call. CDR1 SGDLS and CDR2 YYNGEE come from the germline V gene. This CDR3 spans 13 amino acids. The germline V and J ends were trimmed by 4 bases and 0 bases, with 7 bases remaining between them. This chain's CDR3 is CASSPRPNYGYTF. In DNA form, the CDR3 reads TGTGCCAGCAGCCCCCGGCCTAACTATGGCTACACCTTC.

The rearrangement uses TRBV18 and TRBJ1-1, with D perhaps matching TRBD1 (5 bases). V was trimmed by 1 base and J by 5 bases, leaving 11 bases between them. The CDR3 totals 14 residues. In germline, CDR1 is KGHSH, CDR2 LQKENI. The CDR3 DNA sequence: TGTGCCAGCTCACCACAGGGGTATGGGACTGAAGCTTTCTTT. Translating it yields CASSPQGYGTEAFF.

The chain combines TRBV29-1 with TRBJ1-1; D may be TRBD1 (6 bases). This CDR3 spans 13 amino acids. The germline V and J ends were trimmed by 7 bases and 1 base, with 13 bases remaining between them. Germline V lookup: CDR1 SQVTM, CDR2 ANQGSEA. CDR3 coding DNA: TGCAGCGCGCGACAGGTCTCGAACACTGAAGCTTTCTTT. The encoded protein is CSARQVSNTEAFF.

The V and J genes are TRBV16 and TRBJ2-7, with 9 bases fitting TRBD1. CDR3 length: 13 residues. Germline CDR1 reads KGHSY; CDR2 reads FQNENV. V shed 5 bases and J 6 bases; nucleotides not matched to a gene: 5. CDR3 DNA sequence: TGTGCCAGCAGCTGGACAGGGGATAGCGAGCAGTACTTC. Protein sequence: CASSWTGDSEQYF.

J is TRBJ2-7 and V is TRBV11-2; D gene uncertain. The CDR3 contains 13 residues. CDR1 SGHAT and CDR2 FQNNGV come from the germline V gene. V shed 4 bases and J shed 2 bases, with 9 bases lying between them. The CDR3 region is CASSSTPTYEQYF. As DNA, the CDR3 is TGTGCCAGCAGCTCAACTCCCACCTACGAGCAGTACTTC.

The CDR3 nucleotides read TGCGCCAGCAGCTTGGAACTGGCGGGGACAGGGACAGATACGCAGTATTTT. It yields the protein CASSLELAGTGTDTQYF. This chain uses TRBV5-1 with TRBJ2-3; TRBD1 matches at 9 bases. With V trimmed by 0 bases and J by 3 bases, 8 bases remained unmatched. The CDR3 covers 17 residues. Per the germline V gene, CDR1 is SGHRS and CDR2 is YFSETQ.

The chain carries TRBV4-2 and TRBJ2-5, with 12 bases fitting TRBD2. The CDR3 spans 16 residues. Germline-derived CDR1 and CDR2 are LGHNA and YNFKEQ. J lost 4 bases, V lost 1 base, and 4 bases had no gene match. The CDR3 coding sequence is TGTGCCAGCAGCCAAGCTAGCGGGGGGGCCCGAGAGACCCAGTACTTC. It codes for CASSQASGGARETQYF.

The V call is TRBV11-3, the J call TRBJ2-1; TRBD2 matches 8 bases. Germline values: CDR1 SGHNT, CDR2 YENEEA. The CDR3 length is 16 residues. Trimming cost V 0 bases and J 4 bases; bases outside gene matches: 5. CDR3: CASSLDGLAGYNEQFF. The DNA of the CDR3 is TGTGCCAGCAGCTTAGATGGGCTAGCGGGTTACAATGAGCAGTTCTTC.

The chain uses TRBV18 and TRBJ1-2; TRBD1 matches 7 bases. Trimming cost V 5 bases and J 8 bases; bases outside gene matches: 5. Germline V gives CDR1 KGHSH, CDR2 LQKENI. This CDR3 is built from 12 residues. This CDR3 reads CASSFDRDGYTF. As DNA, the CDR3 is TGTGCCAGCTCATTCGACAGGGACGGCTACACCTTC. Complete variable domain (other parts from reference TRBV18 and TRBJ1-2): NAGVMQNPRHLVRRRGQEARLRCSPMKGHSHVYWYRQLPEEGLKFMVYLQKENIIDESGMPKERFSAEFPKEGPSILRIQQVVRGDSAAYFCASSFDRDGYTFGSGTRLTVV.

This chain joins TRBV9 and TRBJ1-5; D remains unclear. V lost 2 bases to trimming and J lost 1 base, with 4 bases between them. The CDR3 extends over 13 amino acids. Germline CDR1 SGDLS, CDR2 YYNGEE. The CDR3, as DNA: TGTGCCAGCAGCGTTAGCAGCAATCAGCCCCAGCATTTT. This gives the protein CASSVSSNQPQHF.

This chain links TRBV28 with TRBJ1-1, with D possibly matching TRBD1 (6 bases). Trimming shortened V by 3 bases and J by 0 bases, and 11 bases separated the two germline ends. The CDR3 has 15 residues. Germline V gene data show CDR1 as MDHEN and CDR2 as SYDVKM. CDR3 amino acids: CASSLGGALNTEAFF. In nucleotides, the CDR3 is TGTGCCAGCAGTTTGGGGGGGGCCTTGAACACTGAAGCTTTCTTT. Full variable domain (outside the CDR3, taken from reference TRBV28 and TRBJ1-1): DVKVTQSSRYLVKRTGEKVFLECVQDMDHENMFWYRQDPGLGLRLIYFSYDVKMKEKGDIPEGYSVSREKKERFSLILESASTNQTSMYLCASSLGGALNTEAFFGQGTRLTVV.